This TCR beta chain was profiled in a study of blood T cell repertoires in COVID-19. Generated by immunoSEQ multiplex PCR, the TCRdb table keeps only in-frame clones and is missing some. The sample consists of 50,000 to 55,000 clones, just over 85% of them appearing once. The CDR3 has 14 amino acids. Between the trimmed V and J ends, which lost 3 bases and 5 bases, there was a span of 13 bases. Germline assignment: CDR1 KGHSH and CDR2 LQKENI. The sequenced sample consisted of peripheral blood. The chain joins TRBV18 to TRBJ2-5; D is ambiguous. This TCR was recovered from an older man with acute or convalescent COVID-19. The CDR3 region is CASSPTLVEETQYF. As DNA, the CDR3 is TGTGCCAGCTCACCGACGTTGGTGGAGGAGACCCAGTACTTC.